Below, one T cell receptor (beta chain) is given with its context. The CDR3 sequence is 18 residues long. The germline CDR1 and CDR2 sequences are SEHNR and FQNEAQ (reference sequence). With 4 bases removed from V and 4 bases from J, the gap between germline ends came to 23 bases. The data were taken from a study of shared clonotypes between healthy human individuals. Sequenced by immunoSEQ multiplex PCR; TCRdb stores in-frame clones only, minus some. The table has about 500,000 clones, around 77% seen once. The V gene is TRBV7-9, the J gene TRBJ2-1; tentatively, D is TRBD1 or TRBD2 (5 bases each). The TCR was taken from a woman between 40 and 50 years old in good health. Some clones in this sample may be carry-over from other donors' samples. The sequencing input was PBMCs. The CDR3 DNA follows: TGTGCCAGCAGCTATACTCGGGACCTCTCCCCGAGATACAATGAGCAGTTCTTC. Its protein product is CASSYTRDLSPRYNEQFF.